The rows below give T cell receptor beta chains drawn from one sample of a study of T cell responses to AZD1222 COVID-19 vaccine. Generated by immunoSEQ multiplex PCR, the TCRdb table keeps only in-frame clones and is missing some. The sample lists some 180,000 clones, just under 90% occurring once. This sample comprised peripheral blood, obtained on day 0 of AZD1222 vaccination. The source of these receptors is an adult in good health. CDR3s include the opening cysteine and the closing phenylalanine or tryptophan. Fields, in order: clone size, V gene, D gene, J gene, CDR3 DNA, CDR3 protein. A D gene is named only where the DNA matches it firmly. Size is stated for part of the rows, as once, few or many counts, or as a class when the clone is expanded.

once,TRBV5-1,TRBD2,TRBJ2-7,TGCGCCAGCAGCTTTAGCGGGGGCAGCTCCTACGAGCAGTACTTC,CASSFSGGSSYEQYF
-,TRBV12-3/TRBV12-4,-,TRBJ1-6,TGTGCCAGTGTGTGGGGGGGACGGTCACCCCTCCACTTT,CASVWGGRSPLHF
-,TRBV10-1,-,TRBJ2-7,TGCGCCAGCAGTGAGGGCAGGGGATACGAGCAGTACTTC,CASSEGRGYEQYF
-,TRBV24-1,TRBD1,TRBJ2-2,TGTGCCACCAGTGACCGGCCTAGGGGGCTGGGCGGGGAGCTGTTTTTT,CATSDRPRGLGGELFF
-,TRBV3-1/TRBV3-2,-,TRBJ2-5,TGTGCCAGCAGCCTGGGGGGTCTAACAGAGACCCAGTACTTC,CASSLGGLTETQYF
-,TRBV6-2/TRBV6-3,TRBD2,TRBJ2-7,TGTGCCAGCAGTCTCGCCTCGGGACTAGTGTACGAGCAGTACTTC,CASSLASGLVYEQYF
-,TRBV3-1/TRBV3-2,-,TRBJ1-5,TGTGCCAGTTCACGGAGTAGCAATCAGCCCCAGCATTTT,CASSRSSNQPQHF
-,TRBV29-1,-,TRBJ2-3,TGCAGCGTTGACGTTGGGATGGCAGATACGCAGTATTTT,CSVDVGMADTQYF
-,TRBV3-1/TRBV3-2,-,TRBJ1-5,TGTGCCAGCAGCCAGAGCCAGGGTAATCAGCCCCAGCATTTT,CASSQSQGNQPQHF
once,TRBV20-1,TRBD2,TRBJ2-1,TGCAGTGCTAGTCTCTTGGCTAGCGGATACAATGAGCAGTTCTTC,CSASLLASGYNEQFF
once,TRBV25-1,TRBD1,TRBJ2-3,TGTGCCAGCACTGAGACAGGGAGCACAGATACGCAGTATTTT,CASTETGSTDTQYF
once,TRBV4-1,-,TRBJ2-7,TGCGCCAGCAGCCAGGGGGAGGACAGGTTCTCCTACGAGCAGTACTTC,CASSQGEDRFSYEQYF
-,TRBV6-2/TRBV6-3,TRBD1,TRBJ1-2,TGTGCCAGCAGTTCTCACAGGGGGCGAGGCTACACCTTC,CASSSHRGRGYTF
-,TRBV9,-,TRBJ2-1,TGTGCCAGCAGCGTAGGTCTAGCGAGCTCCTACAATGAGCAGTTCTTC,CASSVGLASSYNEQFF
once,TRBV6-5,TRBD2,TRBJ2-5,TGTGCCAGCGGGAGGACTAGATGGGAGACCCAGTACTTC,CASGRTRWETQYF
-,TRBV11-2,-,TRBJ1-2,TGTGCCAGCAGCTCGTCCAGTAACTATGGCTACACCTTC,CASSSSSNYGYTF
-,TRBV28,-,TRBJ2-7,TGTGCCAGCAGTTTGAAAGGTGAGCAGTACTTC,CASSLKGEQYF
few,TRBV5-1,TRBD1,TRBJ2-1,TGCGCCAGCAGCTTCGGACAGGGCGCCTACAATGAGCAGTTCTTC,CASSFGQGAYNEQFF